The text below deals with one T cell receptor beta chain. The data stem from a study of T cell changes during pregnancy in multiple sclerosis. Sequencing used immunoSEQ multiplex PCR; TCRdb keeps in-frame clones, though not all of them. The table has approximately 45,000 clones, around 90% seen once. The germline V gene has CDR1 MDHEN and CDR2 SYDVKM. V lost 5 bases and J lost 4, with 12 bases in between. The CDR3 covers 15 residues. The genes are TRBV28 and TRBJ2-6, with D maybe TRBD2 (6 bases). The sequence was collected from a female donor with multiple sclerosis, enrolled in a pregnancy study. The sequences come from CD4+ T cells from peripheral blood mononuclear cells, collected in the first trimester of pregnancy. CDR3 in DNA: TGTGCCAGCAGTCCTGGCGGGACCGGGGCCAACGTCCTGACTTTC. It is translated as CASSPGGTGANVLTF.